The text below deals with one TCR beta chain. Its antigen is still unknown. These data originate in a study of T cell responses to AZD1222 COVID-19 vaccine. The study's findings and limits: Donors were mostly white British, more females; clonal diversity possibly underestimated. Repertoires were collected only later (after the peak T cell response had occurred). After two AZD1222 doses, spike-specific TCR breadth and depth rose versus day 0.

Generated by immunoSEQ multiplex PCR, the TCRdb table keeps only in-frame clones and is missing some. The sample lists about 120,000 clones; around 84% were seen once. Trimming stripped 3 bases from V and 2 bases from J, with 8 bases between. Germline V CDR1 and CDR2: SGDLS, YYNGEE. This CDR3 has 14 amino acids. This chain uses TRBV9 with TRBJ1-4, with D perhaps matching TRBD1 (5 bases). This TCR derives from an adult who received the AZD1222 COVID-19 vaccine. This material consisted of peripheral blood, taken 28 days after the second AZD1222 dose. The CDR3 DNA sequence: TGTGCCAGCAGCGCGGGGGGGACTAATGAAAAACTGTTTTTT. It is translated as CASSAGGTNEKLFF.